One and the same sample provided the 10 T cell receptor beta chains below, sequenced in a study of shared clonotypes between healthy human individuals. The data were produced by immunoSEQ multiplex PCR, yet TCRdb's version contains in-frame clones alone and is incomplete. The sample holds over 2,000,000 clones, 90% to 95% seen once. CD8 cells regarded as naive lacked CD45RO, were positively chosen for CCR7, and omitted terminally differentiated effector memory CD45RA+ cells. Sequencing was carried out using naive CD8+ T cells from PBMCs. These receptors were taken from a man aged 18 to 29 in good health. Some clones in this sample may be carry-over from other donors' samples.

The chain uses TRBV7-9 and TRBJ2-5; 8 bases map to TRBD2. The germline CDR1 and CDR2 sequences are SEHNR and FQNEAQ (reference sequence). The CDR3 loop spans 14 amino acids. V trimming: 5 bases; J trimming: 1 base; junction bases outside the gene matches: 3. This CDR3 is CASSPGGAQETQYF. In DNA form, the CDR3 reads TGTGCCAGCAGCCCGGGAGGGGCCCAAGAGACCCAGTACTTC.

CDR3 region: CASSVGLSEQYF. The CDR3 coding sequence is TGTGCCAGCAGCGTAGGATTGTCTGAGCAGTACTTC. The V gene is TRBV9, the J gene TRBJ2-7; D call uncertain. Per germline, CDR1 SGDLS and CDR2 YYNGEE. The CDR3 runs to 12 residues. With 0 bases removed from V and 7 bases from J, the gap between germline ends came to 8 bases.

In the case of this clone: This specimen includes other DNA sequences encoding the same CDR3. V is TRBV27 and J is TRBJ1-1, with D uncertain. Germline V CDR1 and CDR2: MNHEY, SMNVEV (reference sequence). Trimming left V 1 base short and J 2 bases short, with 8 bases between. The CDR3 totals 14 residues. The CDR3 here is CASSLLGSNTEAFF. The CDR3 DNA reads TGTGCCAGCAGTTTATTAGGGAGTAACACTGAAGCTTTCTTT.

The rearrangement joins TRBV27 to TRBJ2-7, with D perhaps given as TRBD1 or TRBD2 (5 bases each). CDR3 length: 13 residues. Germline V gene lookup returns CDR1 MNHEY and CDR2 SMNVEV (reference sequence). Trimming took 10 bases from V and 2 from J, leaving 15 bases between them. CDR3 bases: TGTGCCACCTCATGGGGACCCACCTACGAGCAGTACTTC. This gives the protein CATSWGPTYEQYF.

In this sample, this clone turned up once. This rearrangement joins TRBV2 to TRBJ2-3, with D unclear. This CDR3 region has 15 residues. Germline loops: CDR1 SNHLY, CDR2 FYNNEI. Deletions cut 0 bases from V and 6 bases from J, with 13 bases between. The CDR3 here is CASSEAGFWDDTQYF. The CDR3 coding sequence is TGTGCCAGCAGTGAAGCAGGCTTCTGGGATGATACGCAGTATTTT.

This rearrangement joins TRBV19 to TRBJ2-2; D gene ambiguous. The CDR3 length is 15 residues. V lost 4 bases and J lost 2, with 11 bases in between. CDR1 is LNHDA, CDR2 SQIVND, per germline (reference sequence). CDR3 coding DNA: TGTGCCAGTAGTACACAGAGATATAACACCGGGGAGCTGTTTTTT. Translated: CASSTQRYNTGELFF.

The V gene is TRBV14, the J gene TRBJ2-7; TRBD2 agrees at 10 bases. This CDR3 comprises 16 residues. The ends lost 3 bases at V and 0 bases at J; junction bases unmatched: 5. Germline-derived CDR1 and CDR2 are SGHDN and FVKESK. CDR3 loop: CASSHSSGRISYEQYF. For the CDR3, the DNA is TGTGCCAGCAGCCACAGTAGCGGGAGGATCTCCTACGAGCAGTACTTC.

Only one count was recorded for this clone. The V gene is TRBV5-6, the J gene TRBJ2-2, with D hard to call. The CDR3 is 16 amino acids. The germline V gene encodes CDR1 SGHDT and CDR2 YYEEEE. The ends were cut back, 7 bases at V and 0 bases at J, with 16 bases in the middle. The CDR3 DNA follows: TGTGCCAGCGCAGAGAGGTGGCGAGCGAACACCGGGGAGCTGTTTTTT. Its translation: CASAERWRANTGELFF.

The V call is TRBV30, the J call TRBJ2-7; D assignment may be TRBD1 or TRBD2 (5 bases each). V was pared by 3 bases and J by 1 base, with 13 bases between. This CDR3 region has 14 residues. The V gene's germline CDR1 is GTSNPN and CDR2 SVGIG (reference sequence). The CDR3 here is CAWSLGAGSYEQYF. The CDR3, as DNA: TGTGCCTGGAGCCTAGGGGCGGGTTCCTACGAGCAGTACTTC.

The V gene is TRBV6-5, the J gene TRBJ2-7; weak D call: TRBD1 (6 bases). The CDR3 extends over 14 amino acids. The germline V and J ends were trimmed by 3 bases and 0 bases, with 9 bases remaining between them. The germline V gene encodes CDR1 MNHEY and CDR2 SVGAGI. The CDR3 region has the DNA TGTGCCAGCAGTTATAGGACAGTCTCCTACGAGCAGTACTTC. Protein: CASSYRTVSYEQYF.